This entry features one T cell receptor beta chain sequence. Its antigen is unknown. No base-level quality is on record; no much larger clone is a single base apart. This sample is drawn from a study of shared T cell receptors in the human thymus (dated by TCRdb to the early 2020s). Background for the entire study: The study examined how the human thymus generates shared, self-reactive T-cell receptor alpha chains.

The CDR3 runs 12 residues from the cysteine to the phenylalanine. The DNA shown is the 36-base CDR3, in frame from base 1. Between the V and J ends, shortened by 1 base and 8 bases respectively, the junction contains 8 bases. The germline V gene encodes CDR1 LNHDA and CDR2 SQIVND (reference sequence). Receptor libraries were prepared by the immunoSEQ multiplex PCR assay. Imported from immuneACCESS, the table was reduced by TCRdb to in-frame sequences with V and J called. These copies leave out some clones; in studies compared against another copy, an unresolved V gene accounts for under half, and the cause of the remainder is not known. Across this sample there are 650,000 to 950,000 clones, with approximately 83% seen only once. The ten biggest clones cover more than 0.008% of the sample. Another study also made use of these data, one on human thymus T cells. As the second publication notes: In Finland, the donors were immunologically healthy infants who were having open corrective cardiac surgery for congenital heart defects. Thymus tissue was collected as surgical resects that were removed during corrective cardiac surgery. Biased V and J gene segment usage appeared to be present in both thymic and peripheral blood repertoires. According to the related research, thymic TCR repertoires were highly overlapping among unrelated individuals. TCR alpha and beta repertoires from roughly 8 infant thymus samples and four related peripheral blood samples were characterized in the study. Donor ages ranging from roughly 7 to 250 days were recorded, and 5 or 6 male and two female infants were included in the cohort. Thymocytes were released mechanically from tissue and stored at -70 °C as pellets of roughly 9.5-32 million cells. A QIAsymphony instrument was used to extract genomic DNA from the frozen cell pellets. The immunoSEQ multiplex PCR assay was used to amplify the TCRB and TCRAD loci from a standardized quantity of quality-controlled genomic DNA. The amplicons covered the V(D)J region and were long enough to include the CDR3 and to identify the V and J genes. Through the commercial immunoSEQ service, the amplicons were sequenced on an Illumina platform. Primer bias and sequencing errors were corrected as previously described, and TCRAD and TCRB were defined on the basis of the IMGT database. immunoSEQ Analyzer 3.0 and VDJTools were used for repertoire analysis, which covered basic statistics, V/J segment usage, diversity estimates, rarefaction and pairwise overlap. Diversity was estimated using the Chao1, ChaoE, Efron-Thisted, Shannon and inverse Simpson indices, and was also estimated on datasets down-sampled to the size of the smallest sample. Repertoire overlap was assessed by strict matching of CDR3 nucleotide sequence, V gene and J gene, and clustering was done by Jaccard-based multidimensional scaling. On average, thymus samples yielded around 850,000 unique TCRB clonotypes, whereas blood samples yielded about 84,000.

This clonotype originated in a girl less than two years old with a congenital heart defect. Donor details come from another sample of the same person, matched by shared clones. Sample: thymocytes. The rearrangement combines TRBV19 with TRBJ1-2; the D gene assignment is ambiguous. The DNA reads TGTGCCAGTAGTATAGCCGGTTACGGCTACACCTTC. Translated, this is CASSIAGYGYTF.